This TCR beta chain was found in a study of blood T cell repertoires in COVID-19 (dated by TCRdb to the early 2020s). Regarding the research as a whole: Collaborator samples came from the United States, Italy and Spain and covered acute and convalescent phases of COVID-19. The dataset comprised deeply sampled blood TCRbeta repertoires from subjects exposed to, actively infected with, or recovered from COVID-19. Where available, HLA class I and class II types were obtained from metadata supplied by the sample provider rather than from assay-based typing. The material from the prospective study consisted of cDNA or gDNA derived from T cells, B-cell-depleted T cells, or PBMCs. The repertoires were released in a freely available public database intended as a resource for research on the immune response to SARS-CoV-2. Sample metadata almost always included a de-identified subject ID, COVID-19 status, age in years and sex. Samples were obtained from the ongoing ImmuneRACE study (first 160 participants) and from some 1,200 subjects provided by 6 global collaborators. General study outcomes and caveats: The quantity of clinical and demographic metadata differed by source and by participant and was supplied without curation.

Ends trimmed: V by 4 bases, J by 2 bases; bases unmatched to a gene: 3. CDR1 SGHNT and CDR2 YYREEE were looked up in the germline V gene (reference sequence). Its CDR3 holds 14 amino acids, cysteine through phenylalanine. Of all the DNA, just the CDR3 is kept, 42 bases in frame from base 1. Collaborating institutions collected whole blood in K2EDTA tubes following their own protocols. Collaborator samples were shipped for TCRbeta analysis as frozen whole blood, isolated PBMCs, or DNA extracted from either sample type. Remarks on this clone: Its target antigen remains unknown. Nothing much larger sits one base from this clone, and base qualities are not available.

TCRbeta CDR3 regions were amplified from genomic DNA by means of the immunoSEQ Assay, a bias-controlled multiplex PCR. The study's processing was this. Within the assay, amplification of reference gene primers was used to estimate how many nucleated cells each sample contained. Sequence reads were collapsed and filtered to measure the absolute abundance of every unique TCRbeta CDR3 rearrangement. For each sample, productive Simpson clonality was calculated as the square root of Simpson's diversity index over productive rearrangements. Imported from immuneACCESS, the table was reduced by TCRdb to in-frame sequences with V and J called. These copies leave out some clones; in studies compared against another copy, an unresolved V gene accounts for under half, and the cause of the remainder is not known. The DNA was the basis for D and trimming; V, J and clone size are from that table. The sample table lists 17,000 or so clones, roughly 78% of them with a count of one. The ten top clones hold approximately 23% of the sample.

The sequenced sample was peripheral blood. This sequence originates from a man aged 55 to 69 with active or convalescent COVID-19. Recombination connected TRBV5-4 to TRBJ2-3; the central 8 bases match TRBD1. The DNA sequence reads TGTGCCAGCAGCCGGGACAGGATCACAGATACGCAGTATTTT. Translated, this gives CASSRDRITDTQYF.